This is a list of T cell receptor beta chains from one sample in a study of T-cell memory formation after mild COVID-19. TCRdb redid the calling of the 5' RACE reads with MiXCR, one entry per CDR3 protein. Among fewer than 700,000 distinct CDR3 sequences, around 17% were seen once, and the ten largest hold approximately 12%. The sample was PBMCs or a T cell subset sorted from them (not recorded which). The receptors derive from an adult woman who had mild COVID-19 (a few samples of this study predate the infection). Cell type and time point are not known. The conserved cysteine and the conserved F or W are not part of the CDR3 here. Expanded clones get a size class; other rows say once, few or many, or leave the size out.

size: NA; V: TRBV7-8; J: TRBJ2-3; CDR3: ASSLVRDPDTQY
size: few; V: TRBV7-3; J: TRBJ2-2; CDR3: ASSPNTGTRSTGELF
size: few; V: TRBV14; J: TRBJ2-7; CDR3: ASSQDPRTGLLEQY
size: NA; V: TRBV24-1; J: TRBJ2-7; CDR3: ATGDREDEQY
size: few; V: TRBV29-1; J: TRBJ2-3; CDR3: SVDLLVIGTDTQY
size: many; V: TRBV7-2; J: TRBJ2-3; CDR3: ASSIFSGRGTDTQY
size: NA; V: TRBV30; J: TRBJ2-1; CDR3: AWRGYNEQF
size: few; V: TRBV7-3; J: TRBJ2-7; CDR3: ASSPGGQSYEQY
size: NA; V: TRBV30; J: TRBJ2-7; CDR3: AWSGLAGAKSSYEQY
size: NA; V: TRBV5-4; J: TRBJ1-1; CDR3: ASSLSGGRNTEAF
size: NA; V: TRBV7-8; J: TRBJ2-7; CDR3: ASSGRAGSSYEQY
size: NA; V: TRBV6-6; J: TRBJ1-1; CDR3: ASSSPDRVYTEAF
size: few; V: TRBV5-1; J: TRBJ2-2; CDR3: ASTQGNTGELF
size: few; V: TRBV25-1; J: TRBJ2-1; CDR3: ASSMNEQF
size: few; V: TRBV20-1; J: TRBJ1-5; CDR3: SARERTVNQPQH
size: NA; V: TRBV12-3/TRBV12-4; J: TRBJ2-5; CDR3: ASRPSPADQETQY
size: NA; V: TRBV2; J: TRBJ1-5; CDR3: ASSPGPMRTQPQH
size: few; V: TRBV7-3; J: TRBJ2-1; CDR3: ASSLVGTGGGGNEQF